This is a list of T cell receptor beta chains from one sample in a study of early T cells in non-severe SARS-CoV-2 infection. TCRdb re-derived calls from the 5' RACE reads in MiXCR, one entry per CDR3 protein. Among about 83,000 distinct CDR3 sequences, 8% to 13% were seen once, and the ten largest hold over 7%. The starting material was whole blood, obtained at baseline. These receptors all stem from an adult who was a healthcare worker with PCR-confirmed SARS-CoV-2 infection or an uninfected control (not recorded which). The CDR3 runs from the conserved cysteine through the conserved F or W. Fields, in order: clone size, V gene, J gene, D gene, CDR3 protein, CDR3 DNA. The D gene is left open where the match is weak. Some rows have no size entry. The others give once, few or many, or a class for an expanded clone.

size: -; V: TRBV5-1; J: TRBJ1-3; D: -; CDR3: CASSLAGYGNTIYF; DNA: TGCGCCAGCAGCTTGGCCGGCTATGGAAACACCATATATTTT
size: -; V: TRBV12-3/TRBV12-4; J: TRBJ2-1; D: -; CDR3: CASTPFEAGEQFF; DNA: TGTGCCAGCACCCCATTTGAGGCAGGGGAGCAGTTCTTC
size: few; V: TRBV27; J: TRBJ1-6; D: TRBD1; CDR3: CASSHGQGGNSPLHF; DNA: TGTGCCAGCAGTCACGGACAGGGGGGTAATTCACCCCTCCACTTT
size: -; V: TRBV6-2/TRBV6-3; J: TRBJ2-4; D: -; CDR3: CASRHSELAKNIQYF; DNA: TGTGCCAGCAGACACAGCGAGCTAGCCAAAAACATTCAGTACTTC
size: -; V: TRBV5-1; J: TRBJ2-5; D: TRBD1; CDR3: CASSLGTGQGRETQYF; DNA: TGCGCCAGCAGCTTGGGAACAGGACAGGGCAGAGAGACCCAGTACTTC
size: -; V: TRBV20-1; J: TRBJ2-3; D: TRBD1; CDR3: CSANRGVGTDTQYF; DNA: TGCAGTGCAAACAGGGGCGTGGGTACAGATACGCAGTATTTT
size: -; V: TRBV7-9; J: TRBJ2-7; D: TRBD2; CDR3: CASSLNSGSGYSYEQYF; DNA: TGTGCCAGCAGCTTAAATTCAGGTAGCGGGTATTCCTACGAGCAGTACTTC
size: -; V: TRBV11-2; J: TRBJ2-7; D: -; CDR3: CASSPAARTKDYEQYF; DNA: TGTGCCAGCAGCCCAGCGGCCCGCACAAAAGACTACGAGCAGTACTTC
size: few; V: TRBV29-1; J: TRBJ1-1; D: TRBD1; CDR3: CSGDSGTAFF; DNA: TGCAGCGGGGACAGTGGGACGGCTTTCTTT
size: -; V: TRBV5-6; J: TRBJ1-1; D: -; CDR3: CASSSGEEAFF; DNA: TGTGCCAGCAGCTCGGGGGAAGAAGCTTTCTTT
size: -; V: TRBV28; J: TRBJ1-2; D: TRBD1; CDR3: CASSSWTGRGGYTF; DNA: TGTGCCAGCAGTTCCTGGACAGGGCGAGGCGGCTACACCTTC
size: -; V: TRBV24-1; J: TRBJ2-3; D: TRBD1; CDR3: CATSDRTGGNTQYF; DNA: TGTGCCACCAGTGACCGGACAGGGGGAAATACGCAGTATTTT
size: -; V: TRBV11-2; J: TRBJ2-3; D: -; CDR3: CASSYRGRANTQYF; DNA: TGTGCCAGCAGCTATAGAGGCAGGGCAAATACGCAGTATTTT
size: -; V: TRBV19; J: TRBJ2-6; D: -; CDR3: CASRGRGSGANVLTF; DNA: TGTGCCAGTAGAGGGCGGGGCTCTGGGGCCAACGTCCTGACTTTC
size: few; V: TRBV19; J: TRBJ1-5; D: -; CDR3: CASSIYGGRSNQPQHF; DNA: TGTGCCAGTAGTATATATGGTGGGAGAAGCAATCAGCCCCAGCATTTT
size: -; V: TRBV27; J: TRBJ2-5; D: -; CDR3: CASRQGGQTQYF; DNA: TGTGCCAGCCGACAGGGAGGGCAGACCCAGTACTTC
size: -; V: TRBV30; J: TRBJ2-6; D: TRBD2; CDR3: CAWGTSGSDGANVLTF; DNA: TGTGCCTGGGGGACTAGCGGGAGCGATGGGGCCAACGTCCTGACTTTC
size: -; V: TRBV11-2; J: TRBJ2-5; D: -; CDR3: CASSLRRETQYF; DNA: TGTGCCAGCAGCTTAAGACGAGAGACCCAGTACTTC
size: medium-sized; V: TRBV18; J: TRBJ2-1; D: TRBD2; CDR3: CASSRFGGRAAYNEQFF; DNA: TGTGCCAGCTCACGCTTCGGCGGGAGGGCCGCCTACAATGAGCAGTTCTTC
size: -; V: TRBV4-1; J: TRBJ1-2; D: TRBD1; CDR3: CASSQDPQGAQNYGYTF; DNA: TGCGCCAGCAGCCAAGATCCACAGGGGGCGCAGAACTATGGCTACACCTTC
size: many; V: TRBV20-1; J: TRBJ2-5; D: -; CDR3: CSARSGGETQYF; DNA: TGCAGTGCTAGGTCGGGTGGGGAGACCCAGTACTTC
size: -; V: TRBV4-1; J: TRBJ2-5; D: -; CDR3: CASTDRDQETQYF; DNA: TGCGCCAGCACCGACCGGGACCAAGAGACCCAGTACTTC
size: few; V: TRBV6-7; J: TRBJ2-5; D: -; CDR3: CASSYSGHRETQYF; DNA: TGTGCCAGCAGTTACTCTGGACATCGGGAGACCCAGTACTTC
size: -; V: TRBV6-5; J: TRBJ2-7; D: TRBD1; CDR3: CASRNTGGAYEQYF; DNA: TGTGCCAGCAGGAACACAGGGGGCGCTTACGAGCAGTACTTC
size: few; V: TRBV2; J: TRBJ2-7; D: -; CDR3: CASVSRPTGTPYEQYF; DNA: TGTGCCAGCGTCTCGCGCCCAACCGGGACCCCCTACGAGCAGTACTTC
size: few; V: TRBV7-8; J: TRBJ2-3; D: TRBD2; CDR3: CASSSRLAGTDTQYF; DNA: TGTGCCAGCAGCTCACGACTAGCCGGCACAGATACGCAGTATTTT
size: -; V: TRBV4-2; J: TRBJ2-5; D: -; CDR3: CASSQRERGMETQYF; DNA: TGTGCCAGCAGCCAGAGGGAGCGTGGTATGGAGACCCAGTACTTC
size: few; V: TRBV5-1; J: TRBJ2-4; D: -; CDR3: CASSLGKNIQYF; DNA: TGCGCCAGCAGCTTGGGGAAAAACATTCAGTACTTC
size: many; V: TRBV6-2/TRBV6-3; J: TRBJ2-1; D: -; CDR3: CASSDWDEQFF; DNA: TGTGCCAGCAGTGACTGGGATGAGCAGTTCTTC
size: many; V: TRBV27; J: TRBJ1-5; D: -; CDR3: CASTTGSNQPQHF; DNA: TGTGCCAGCACCACAGGGAGCAATCAGCCCCAGCATTTT
size: many; V: TRBV7-9; J: TRBJ2-1; D: -; CDR3: CASSSNRVPFF; DNA: TGTGCCAGCAGCTCCAACAGGGTGCCGTTCTTC
size: few; V: TRBV2; J: TRBJ2-1; D: -; CDR3: CASTAGAGYYNEQFF; DNA: TGTGCCAGCACCGCCGGGGCGGGATACTACAATGAGCAGTTCTTC
size: -; V: TRBV28; J: TRBJ1-3; D: -; CDR3: CASSRGATENTIYF; DNA: TGTGCCAGTTCCCGGGGGGCAACTGAAAACACCATATATTTT
size: -; V: TRBV10-1; J: TRBJ2-3; D: -; CDR3: CASSEGGLTDTQYF; DNA: TGCGCCAGCAGTGAGGGGGGACTGACAGATACGCAGTATTTT
size: many; V: TRBV18; J: TRBJ1-5; D: TRBD1; CDR3: CASSADRYNQPQHF; DNA: TGTGCCAGCTCCGCGGACAGGTACAATCAGCCCCAGCATTTT
size: many; V: TRBV28; J: TRBJ2-1; D: -; CDR3: CASESNEQFF; DNA: TGTGCCAGCGAGAGCAATGAGCAGTTCTTC
size: few; V: TRBV7-2; J: TRBJ2-5; D: -; CDR3: CASSLAGGHQETQYF; DNA: TGTGCCAGCAGCTTAGCTGGGGGCCACCAAGAGACCCAGTACTTC
size: -; V: TRBV20-1; J: TRBJ2-1; D: -; CDR3: CSAAGTPLYNEQFF; DNA: TGCAGTGCCGCGGGGACACCCCTTTACAATGAGCAGTTCTTC
size: -; V: TRBV28; J: TRBJ2-7; D: TRBD1; CDR3: CASSLDPGQPEQYF; DNA: TGTGCCAGCAGTTTGGATCCGGGACAGCCTGAGCAGTACTTC
size: many; V: TRBV20-1; J: TRBJ2-1; D: TRBD2; CDR3: CSASSWSSGKAGQFF; DNA: TGCAGTGCGTCCTCGTGGTCTAGCGGGAAGGCTGGGCAGTTCTTC
size: -; V: TRBV20-1; J: TRBJ2-7; D: TRBD2; CDR3: CSARASGRLREQYF; DNA: TGCAGTGCTAGGGCTAGCGGGAGATTAAGGGAGCAGTACTTC
size: -; V: TRBV20-1; J: TRBJ1-2; D: -; CDR3: CSARDERLRGYYGYTF; DNA: TGCAGTGCTAGAGATGAAAGGCTTAGGGGGTACTATGGCTACACCTTC
size: -; V: TRBV7-9; J: TRBJ1-2; D: -; CDR3: CASSRGGVTFGYTF; DNA: TGTGCCAGCAGCCGGGGCGGGGTTACCTTTGGCTACACCTTC
size: -; V: TRBV5-1; J: TRBJ1-4; D: -; CDR3: CASRRDVNEKLFF; DNA: TGCGCCAGCAGGCGGGACGTTAATGAAAAACTGTTTTTT
size: many; V: TRBV4-1; J: TRBJ2-3; D: -; CDR3: CASRGGTDTQYF; DNA: TGCGCCAGCAGGGGAGGAACAGATACGCAGTATTTT
size: few; V: TRBV9; J: TRBJ2-1; D: -; CDR3: CASSERQVTYNEQFF; DNA: TGTGCCAGCAGCGAGCGACAGGTAACTTACAATGAGCAGTTCTTC
size: many; V: TRBV14; J: TRBJ1-2; D: TRBD1; CDR3: CASSQSGQGFYGYTF; DNA: TGTGCCAGCAGCCAGTCGGGACAGGGCTTCTATGGCTACACCTTC
size: many; V: TRBV19; J: TRBJ2-1; D: -; CDR3: CASSTVEGHPSYNEQFF; DNA: TGTGCCAGTAGTACGGTCGAAGGCCACCCCTCCTACAATGAGCAGTTCTTC
size: -; V: TRBV18; J: TRBJ2-7; D: -; CDR3: CASSPRGWHEQYF; DNA: TGTGCCAGCTCACCAAGGGGCTGGCACGAGCAGTACTTC
size: few; V: TRBV5-1; J: TRBJ1-2; D: -; CDR3: CASSQDTDYGYTF; DNA: TGCGCCAGCAGCCAAGACACAGACTATGGCTACACCTTC
size: -; V: TRBV7-3; J: TRBJ2-2; D: TRBD2; CDR3: CASSFMPTTSGTGELFF; DNA: TGTGCCAGCAGCTTCATGCCCACGACTAGCGGCACCGGGGAGCTGTTTTTT
size: few; V: TRBV14; J: TRBJ1-1; D: TRBD1; CDR3: CASSRTRQGNTEAFF; DNA: TGTGCCAGCAGCCGAACCCGACAGGGGAACACTGAAGCTTTCTTT
size: many; V: TRBV5-1; J: TRBJ2-5; D: -; CDR3: CASLPRGGYSQETQYF; DNA: TGCGCCAGCCTACCCCGGGGAGGTTATTCGCAAGAGACCCAGTACTTC
size: -; V: TRBV18; J: TRBJ2-1; D: -; CDR3: CASSLREAGSHEQFF; DNA: TGTGCCAGCTCGCTTCGAGAGGCGGGGTCCCATGAGCAGTTCTTC
size: -; V: TRBV28; J: TRBJ2-2; D: -; CDR3: CASSLSGELFF; DNA: TGTGCCAGCAGTTTATCCGGGGAGCTGTTTTTT